The 25 T cell receptor beta chains listed next were all sequenced from one sample in a study of T cells after posttransplantation cyclophosphamide listed by TCRdb under 2016. Libraries came from the immunoSEQ multiplex PCR assay. TCRdb re-hosts the immuneACCESS table, in-frame sequences only. Its copies lack some clones; in the studies checked, an unresolved V gene accounts for under half of them, and the cause for the rest is not known. In this sample the table shows 40,000 to 55,000 clones, and no singletons are among them. About 2.2% of the sample belongs to the ten largest clones. The sample consisted of PBMCs. Receptors were obtained from a man between 35 and 55 years old in good health, CMV-negative, and a related stem cell transplant donor.

In its sample, this clone was seen many times. The chain links TRBV21-1 to TRBJ2-7; the table's D call, TRBD2, has no DNA check behind it. TRBV21-1 corresponds to a pseudogene. The CDR3 has 12 amino acids. The CDR3, as DNA: TGTGCCAGCAGCAAGGGGGGGGGCGAGCAGTACTTC. Translation: CASSKGGGEQYF.

This clone came up a few times. The gene calls are TRBV6-1 and TRBJ2-1; 7 bases map to TRBD2. This CDR3 is built from 15 residues. Trimming took 6 bases from V and 0 from J; bases not matched to a gene: 5. Germline V gene sequence: CDR1 MNHNS, CDR2 SASEGT. This chain's CDR3 is CASSQSSGSYNEQFF. The DNA of the CDR3 is TGTGCCAGCAGCCAATCTAGCGGCTCCTACAATGAGCAGTTCTTC.

This clone occurred many times. This chain connects TRBV27 to TRBJ2-1; 11 bases fit TRBD2. CDR3 length: 16 residues. Germline assignment: CDR1 MNHEY and CDR2 SMNVEV (reference sequence). Trimming removed 6 bases from V and 8 bases from J; junction bases left unmatched: 12. CDR3 DNA: TGTGCCAGCAGCGACTCTCCGGGACTAGCGGTGGATGAGCAGTTCTTC. This translates into CASSDSPGLAVDEQFF.

This clone was picked up many times. V is TRBV2 and J is TRBJ1-4; 7 bases fit TRBD1. Germline values: CDR1 SNHLY, CDR2 FYNNEI. The CDR3 is 16 amino acids. With V trimmed by 8 bases and J by 3 bases, 12 bases remained unmatched. CDR3 sequence (DNA): TGTGCCAGCTATTACTTGTCCGGGACAGCTAATGAAAAACTGTTTTTT. Its protein is CASYYLSGTANEKLFF.

This clone came up many times. The chain recombines TRBV2 with TRBJ2-1; 13 bases fit TRBD2. The CDR3 is made up of 15 amino acids. Trimming took 6 bases from V and 4 from J; bases not matched to a gene: 3. Germline lookup yields CDR1 SNHLY and CDR2 FYNNEI. This chain's CDR3 is CASSPGLAGYNEQFF. CDR3 sequence (DNA): TGTGCCAGCAGCCCGGGACTAGCGGGGTACAATGAGCAGTTCTTC.

This clone has ten or more counts. The V gene is TRBV10-3, the J gene TRBJ2-1; 9 bases line up with TRBD2. In germline, CDR1 is ENHRY, CDR2 SYGVKD. With V trimmed by 8 bases and J by 9 bases, 14 bases remained unmatched. This CDR3 is built from 15 residues. CDR3 bases: TGTGCCATCTCGTACTTAGCGGGAGAGCGGAGTGAGCAGTTCTTC. Translated, it gives CAISYLAGERSEQFF.

Ten or more counts support this clone. The chain combines TRBV12-5 with TRBJ2-1; 7 nucleotides align to TRBD2. V gave up 7 bases and J gave up 4 bases; unmatched junction bases: 10. Germline CDR1 LGHNT, CDR2 FRNRAP. This CDR3 has 15 amino acids. The CDR3 sequence: CASALTGLSYNEQFF. DNA of the CDR3: TGTGCTAGTGCCCTCACGGGACTATCATACAATGAGCAGTTCTTC.

This clone was seen repeatedly, ten times or more. This sequence joins TRBV6-4 and TRBJ2-3; 11 positions agree with TRBD2. Germline CDR1 is MRHNA and CDR2 is SNTAGT. Germline trimming cut 0 bases from V and 1 base from J; bases unmatched to any gene: 12. There are 20 residues in the CDR3. The CDR3: CASSDSKGTSGLLGTDTQYF. CDR3 nucleotides: TGTGCCAGCAGTGACTCGAAAGGGACTAGCGGCCTATTGGGCACAGATACGCAGTATTTT.

This clone was counted ten times or more. V usage is TRBV9 and J usage is TRBJ2-1; TRBD2 agrees at 8 bases. V trimming: 0 bases; J trimming: 9 bases; junction bases outside the gene matches: 11. Germline V gives CDR1 SGDLS, CDR2 YYNGEE. The CDR3 is made up of 16 amino acids. CDR3 amino acids: CASSVGGLEIVSEQFF. DNA of the CDR3: TGTGCCAGCAGCGTAGGGGGACTAGAAATTGTCAGTGAGCAGTTCTTC.

This clone was counted ten times or more. The chain uses TRBV6-1 and TRBJ1-5; 7 nucleotides agree with TRBD1. The CDR3 has 14 residues. The germline V gene encodes CDR1 MNHNS and CDR2 SASEGT. Losses at the gene ends were 4 bases for V and 4 bases for J; bases not matched to a gene: 4. The CDR3 DNA reads TGTGCCAGCAGTGGGACAGGAATAAATCAGCCCCAGCATTTT. This translates into CASSGTGINQPQHF.

This clone was detected many times. This chain links TRBV5-5 with TRBJ1-1; perhaps TRBD1 as D (6 bases). With 0 bases removed from V and 5 bases from J, the gap between germline ends came to 20 bases. The CDR3 is made up of 17 amino acids. Germline values: CDR1 SGHKS, CDR2 YYEKEE (reference sequence). The chain's CDR3 is CASSLALHQGLGTEAFF. For the CDR3, the DNA is TGTGCCAGCAGCTTGGCCCTACACCAGGGGCTGGGGACTGAAGCTTTCTTT.

This clone was found many times. The V call is TRBV6-6, the J call TRBJ1-5, with D possibly being TRBD1 (5 bases). Germline V CDR1 and CDR2: MNHNY, SVGAGI (reference sequence). The V and J ends lost 6 bases and 4 bases respectively, with 10 bases between them. The CDR3 is made up of 13 amino acids. DNA of the CDR3: TGTGCCAGCAGAATCGGGGGAAATCAGCCCCAGCATTTT. Encoded protein: CASRIGGNQPQHF.

This clone was seen repeatedly, ten times or more. Germline is not matched at one junction end, which may reflect a read error. The chain employs TRBV20-1 and TRBJ2-7; 8 bases agree with TRBD2. CDR1 is DFQATT and CDR2 is SNEGSKA in the germline V gene (reference sequence). This CDR3 has 11 amino acids. CDR3: CSARDAASGSF. The CDR3 nucleotides are TGCAGTGCTAGAGATGCCGCTAGCGGGTCTTTC.

This clone has at least ten counts. The rearrangement uses TRBV28 and TRBJ1-5, with D possibly being TRBD1 (6 bases). The length of the CDR3 is 12 residues. Germline-derived CDR1 and CDR2 are MDHEN and SYDVKM. V was pared by 6 bases and J by 9 bases, with 12 bases between. CDR3: CASSSVGGPQHF. In DNA, the CDR3 is TGTGCCAGCAGCTCCGTAGGGGGGCCCCAGCATTTT.

This clone was detected ten times or more. The rearrangement joins TRBV13 to TRBJ1-4, with TRBD1 matching 7 bases. The germline CDR1 and CDR2 sequences are PRHDT and FYEKMQ (reference sequence). The V gene end was trimmed by 4 bases and the J gene end by 0 bases; junction bases not matched to a gene: 8. The CDR3 is 17 amino acids. The CDR3 reads CASSSNRGQATNEKLFF. CDR3 DNA sequence: TGTGCCAGCAGCTCGAACAGGGGCCAAGCAACTAATGAAAAACTGTTTTTT.

The chain is built from TRBV9 and TRBJ2-5, with 7 nucleotides matching TRBD2. Germline V gene sequence: CDR1 SGDLS, CDR2 YYNGEE. The trim removed 3 bases at V and 2 bases at J, leaving 4 bases unmatched. This CDR3 has 14 residues. The DNA of the CDR3 is TGTGCCAGCAGCGCCCCTAGCGGTCAAGAGACCCAGTACTTC. Translated: CASSAPSGQETQYF.

This clone was counted at least ten times. The V call is TRBV7-9, the J call TRBJ1-5; D is unresolved. V was clipped by 1 base and J by 4 bases, with 5 bases between them. This CDR3 is built from 13 residues. Per the germline V gene, CDR1 is SEHNR and CDR2 is FQNEAQ (reference sequence). This CDR3 reads CASSLGQNQPQHF. Here the CDR3 DNA reads TGTGCCAGCAGCTTAGGGCAAAATCAGCCCCAGCATTTT.

This clone has a count of ten or more. In nucleotides, the CDR3 is TGTGCCAGCAGCTTGGGACAGAGAATAACAGATACGCAGTATTTT. It codes for CASSLGQRITDTQYF. The rearrangement joins TRBV5-4 to TRBJ2-3; TRBD1 is a possible D gene (5 bases). The germline V gene encodes CDR1 SGHNT and CDR2 YYREEE (reference sequence). Trimming left V 0 bases short and J 3 bases short, with 11 bases between. The CDR3 is made up of 15 amino acids.

This clone showed up many times. The rearrangement links TRBV11-3 to TRBJ2-7; 8 nucleotides align to TRBD1. This CDR3 has 13 residues. The junction had 2 bases not matched to a gene; V was cut back by 5 bases and J by 2 bases. From germline, CDR1 is SGHNT and CDR2 YENEEA. This CDR3 reads CASSLQGAYEQYF. The CDR3 nucleotides read TGTGCCAGCAGCCTACAGGGGGCCTACGAGCAGTACTTC.

This clone was counted many times. The chain combines TRBV18 with TRBJ1-1; D is unresolved. This CDR3 has 17 residues. In germline, CDR1 is KGHSH, CDR2 LQKENI. Trimming took off 5 bases at V and 0 bases at J, with 19 bases between the two ends. This chain's CDR3 is CASSLRVLGLLNTEAFF. The CDR3 nucleotides read TGTGCCAGCTCATTAAGAGTCCTTGGGCTCCTGAACACTGAAGCTTTCTTT.

In this sample, this clone turned up many times. The chain employs TRBV9 and TRBJ1-3; D not resolved. Trimming stripped 0 bases from V and 4 bases from J, with 5 bases between. Germline CDR1 is SGDLS and CDR2 is YYNGEE. CDR3 size: 13 residues. CDR3 sequence reads: CASSVATGNTIYF. CDR3 sequence (DNA): TGTGCCAGCAGCGTAGCTACGGGAAACACCATATATTTT.

The sample holds many counts of this clone. The V gene is TRBV29-1, the J gene TRBJ2-1; 9 bases map to TRBD2. Losses at the gene ends were 6 bases for V and 6 bases for J; bases not matched to a gene: 12. This CDR3 contains 15 residues. Looked up from germline, CDR1 is SQVTM and CDR2 is ANQGSEA. The CDR3 spells CSVSLAGGASNEQFF. The DNA for the CDR3 is TGCAGCGTATCACTAGCGGGTGGGGCGTCCAATGAGCAGTTCTTC.

This clone has ten or more counts. This chain connects TRBV29-1 to TRBJ1-2; D gene uncertain. The length of the CDR3 is 13 residues. CDR1 is SQVTM, CDR2 ANQGSEA, per germline. V shed 3 bases and J shed 2 bases, with 10 bases lying between them. The chain's CDR3 is CSVESQENYGYTF. CDR3 bases: TGCAGCGTTGAGTCCCAGGAAAACTATGGCTACACCTTC.

This clone was seen many times. This chain links TRBV12-5 with TRBJ1-2; D might be TRBD1 (5 bases). Germline CDR1 is LGHNT and CDR2 is FRNRAP. With 2 bases removed from V and 4 bases from J, the gap between germline ends came to 17 bases. The CDR3 is made up of 16 amino acids. The CDR3 coding sequence is TGTGCTAGTGGTTTGTCCACAGGAGCCCCCCTCTATGGCTACACCTTC. Encoded protein: CASGLSTGAPLYGYTF.

This clone appeared many times. The chain has TRBV6-5 and TRBJ2-7, with TRBD2 matching 8 bases. CDR3 length: 14 amino acids. V gave up 5 bases and J gave up 2 bases; unmatched junction bases: 5. CDR1 is MNHEY, CDR2 SVGAGI, per germline. CDR3 residues: CASSPGGLTYEQYF. CDR3 DNA: TGTGCCAGCAGTCCGGGAGGGCTGACCTACGAGCAGTACTTC.